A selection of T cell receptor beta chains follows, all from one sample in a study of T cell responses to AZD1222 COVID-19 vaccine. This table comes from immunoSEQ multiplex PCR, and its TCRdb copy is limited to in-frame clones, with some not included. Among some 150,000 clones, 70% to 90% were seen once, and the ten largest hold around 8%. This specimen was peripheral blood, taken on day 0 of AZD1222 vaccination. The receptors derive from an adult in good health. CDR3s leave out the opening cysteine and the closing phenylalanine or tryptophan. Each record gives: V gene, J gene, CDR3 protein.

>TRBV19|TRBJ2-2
ASFRVGAGTGELF
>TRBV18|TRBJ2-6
ASSPGVGSGANVLT
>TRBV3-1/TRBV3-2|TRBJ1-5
ASSQEVGGPVQPQH
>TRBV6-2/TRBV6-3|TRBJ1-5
ASSYPGLLYQPQH
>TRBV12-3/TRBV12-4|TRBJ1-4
ASSFKANEKLF
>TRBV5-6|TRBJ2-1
ASSEAGVQF
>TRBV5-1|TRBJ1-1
ASSRKTGANTEAF
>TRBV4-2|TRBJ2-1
ASSGHPRGDEQF
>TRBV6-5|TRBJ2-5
ASSATRIGETQY
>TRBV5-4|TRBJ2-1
ASSLSGGAYNEQF
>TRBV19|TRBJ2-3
ASSIDQGGRARRDTQY
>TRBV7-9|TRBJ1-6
ASSLGQGSSPLH
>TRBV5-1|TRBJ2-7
ASSEGQRSYEQY
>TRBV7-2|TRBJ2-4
ASSPRVAKNIQY
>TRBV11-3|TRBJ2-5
ASSSRWGSGRAGETQY
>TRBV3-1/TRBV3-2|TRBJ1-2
ASSQDWGQGWGYT
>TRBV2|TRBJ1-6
ASEGLDSPLH
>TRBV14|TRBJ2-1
ASSHLTSGGAREQF
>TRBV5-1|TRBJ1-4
ASSSWGQGESGTNEKLF
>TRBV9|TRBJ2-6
ASSVVNRGLSGANVLT
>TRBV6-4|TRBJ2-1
ASSASTSGGSYNEQF
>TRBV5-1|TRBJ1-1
ASSDDYYNEAF
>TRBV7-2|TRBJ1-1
ASSSLERGAGYTEAF
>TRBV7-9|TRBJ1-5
ASSPGERGDGQPQH